A selection of T cell receptor beta chains follows, all from one sample in a study of shared clonotypes between healthy human individuals. The repertoire was sequenced with immunoSEQ multiplex PCR; TCRdb's copy has only in-frame clones and lacks some. The repertoire consists of about 2 million clones, with approximately 94% occurring once and the leading ten covering 0.9% to 1.4%. The sequencing input was naive CD8+ T cells sorted from blood. These receptors were collected from a man younger than 35 in good health. Each CDR3 is given without its conserved first and last residue. The order of the fields is clone size, V gene, CDR3 protein. The listing skips clone size in some rows; elsewhere it reads once, few, many or a size class.

>once|TRBV7-9
ASSALSWGEGPNEQF
>.|TRBV13
ASSLVASGRGYNEQF
>.|TRBV19
ASSPGTSYNEQF
>.|TRBV5-8
ASSLSGASYEQY
>.|TRBV4-1
ASSQVLAGAYEQY
>.|TRBV28
ASSVGTGMDEQY
>.|TRBV29-1
SVRGGNTGELF
>.|TRBV27
ASSGSRTGELF
>.|TRBV4-1
ASSQDDSNQPQH
>.|TRBV2
ASSQGNTGELF
>.|TRBV28
ASSLMARGSPLH
>.|TRBV2
ASERGAVYNEQF
>.|TRBV6-1
ASSEAPGGETDTQY
>.|TRBV27
AAGGGIHYEQY
>.|TRBV5-1
ASSLAGTFYEQY
>.|TRBV29-1
SGLAGAYNEQF
>many|TRBV4-1
ASSQLGDFEAF
>.|TRBV6-1
ASASFTGELF
>.|TRBV27
ASSFSLGQGRNSPLH
>.|TRBV28
ASSSFHLGSGGPVEQY
>once|TRBV9
ASNLGQGAKEQY
>.|TRBV7-9
ASSAVIEYEQY
>.|TRBV15
ATSRPRLAGTYEQY
>.|TRBV28
ASSLTNGSPYEQY
>.|TRBV5-1
ASSPVGGGSYEQY